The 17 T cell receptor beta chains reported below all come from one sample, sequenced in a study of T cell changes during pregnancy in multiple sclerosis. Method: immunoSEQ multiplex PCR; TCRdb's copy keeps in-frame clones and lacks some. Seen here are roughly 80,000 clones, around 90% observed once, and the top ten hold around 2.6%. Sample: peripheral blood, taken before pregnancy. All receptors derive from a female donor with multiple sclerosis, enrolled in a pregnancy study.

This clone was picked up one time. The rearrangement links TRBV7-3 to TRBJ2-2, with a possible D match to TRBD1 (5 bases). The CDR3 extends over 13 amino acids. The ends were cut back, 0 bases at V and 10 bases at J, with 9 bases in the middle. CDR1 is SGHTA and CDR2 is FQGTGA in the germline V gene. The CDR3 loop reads CASSLTGLPELFF. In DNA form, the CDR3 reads TGTGCCAGCAGCTTAACGGGGCTTCCGGAGCTGTTTTTT. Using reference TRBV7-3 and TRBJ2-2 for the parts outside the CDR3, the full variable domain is GAGVSQTPSNKVTEKGKYVELRCDPISGHTALYWYRQSLGQGPEFLIYFQGTGAADDSGLPNDRFFAVRPEGSVSTLKIQRTERGDSAVYLCASSLTGLPELFFGEGSRLTVL.

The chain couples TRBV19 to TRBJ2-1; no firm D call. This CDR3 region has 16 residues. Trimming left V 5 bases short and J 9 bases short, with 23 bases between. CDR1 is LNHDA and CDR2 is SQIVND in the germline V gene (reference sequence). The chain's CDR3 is CASSDPLRTTTGEQFF. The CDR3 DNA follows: TGTGCCAGTAGTGACCCCCTCCGAACCACTACGGGTGAGCAGTTCTTC.

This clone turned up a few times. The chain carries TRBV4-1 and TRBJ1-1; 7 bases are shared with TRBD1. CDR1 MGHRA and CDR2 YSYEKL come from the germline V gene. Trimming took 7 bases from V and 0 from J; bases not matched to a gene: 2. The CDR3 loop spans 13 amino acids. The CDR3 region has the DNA TGCGCCAGCACGGGACAGCTGAACACTGAAGCTTTCTTT. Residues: CASTGQLNTEAFF.

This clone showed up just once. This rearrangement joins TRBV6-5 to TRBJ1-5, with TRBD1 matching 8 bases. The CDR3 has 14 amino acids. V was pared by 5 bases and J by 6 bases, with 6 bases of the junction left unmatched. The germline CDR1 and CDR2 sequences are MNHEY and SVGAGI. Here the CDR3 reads CASSRQGLSQPQHF. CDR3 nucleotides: TGTGCCAGCAGTCGACAGGGGTTAAGTCAGCCCCAGCATTTT.

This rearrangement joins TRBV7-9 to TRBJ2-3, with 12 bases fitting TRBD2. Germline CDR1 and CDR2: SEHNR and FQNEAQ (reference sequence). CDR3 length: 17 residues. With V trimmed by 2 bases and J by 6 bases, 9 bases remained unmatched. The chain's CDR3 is CASSLQLAGGPRDTQYF. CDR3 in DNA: TGTGCCAGCAGCTTACAACTAGCGGGAGGTCCTCGGGATACGCAGTATTTT.

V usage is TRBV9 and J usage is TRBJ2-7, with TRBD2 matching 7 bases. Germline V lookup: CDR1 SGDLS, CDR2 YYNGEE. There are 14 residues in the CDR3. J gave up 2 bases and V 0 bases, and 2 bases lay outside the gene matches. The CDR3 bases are TGTGCCAGCAGCGTAGATGGGGGGGCCTACGAGCAGTACTTC. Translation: CASSVDGGAYEQYF.

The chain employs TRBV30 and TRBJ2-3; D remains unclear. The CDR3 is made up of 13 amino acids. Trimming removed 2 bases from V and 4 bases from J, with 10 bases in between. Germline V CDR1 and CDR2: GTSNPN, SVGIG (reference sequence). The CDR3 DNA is TGTGCCTGGAGTCTAAGAGGTTCAGATACGCAGTATTTT. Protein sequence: CAWSLRGSDTQYF.

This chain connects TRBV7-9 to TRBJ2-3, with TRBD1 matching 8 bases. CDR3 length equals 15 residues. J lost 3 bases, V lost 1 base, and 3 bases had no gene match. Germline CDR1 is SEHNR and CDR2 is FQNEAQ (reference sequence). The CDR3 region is CASSLGRTGTDTQYF. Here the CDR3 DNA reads TGTGCCAGCAGCTTAGGTAGGACAGGGACAGATACGCAGTATTTT.

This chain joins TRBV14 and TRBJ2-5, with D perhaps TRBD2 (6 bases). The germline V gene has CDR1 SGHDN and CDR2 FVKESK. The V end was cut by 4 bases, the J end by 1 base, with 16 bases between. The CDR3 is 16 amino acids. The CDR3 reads CASSPLGTDGQETQYF. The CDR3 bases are TGTGCCAGCAGCCCATTGGGGACTGACGGCCAAGAGACCCAGTACTTC.

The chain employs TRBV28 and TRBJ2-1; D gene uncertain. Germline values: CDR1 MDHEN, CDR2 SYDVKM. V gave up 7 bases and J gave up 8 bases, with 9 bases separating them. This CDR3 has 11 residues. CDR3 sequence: CASTPGDEQFF. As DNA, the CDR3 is TGTGCCAGCACCCCTGGAGATGAGCAGTTCTTC.

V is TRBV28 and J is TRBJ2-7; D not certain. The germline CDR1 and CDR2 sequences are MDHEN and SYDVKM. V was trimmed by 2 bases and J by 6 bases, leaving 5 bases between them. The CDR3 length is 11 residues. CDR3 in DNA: TGTGCCAGCAGTTTAGTCAGCGAGCAGTACTTC. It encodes CASSLVSEQYF.

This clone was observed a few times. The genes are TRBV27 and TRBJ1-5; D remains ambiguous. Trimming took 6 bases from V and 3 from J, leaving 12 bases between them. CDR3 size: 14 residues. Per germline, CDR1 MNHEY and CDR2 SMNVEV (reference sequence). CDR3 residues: CASRSTVINQPQHF. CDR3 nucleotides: TGTGCCAGCAGGTCGACTGTTATCAATCAGCCCCAGCATTTT.

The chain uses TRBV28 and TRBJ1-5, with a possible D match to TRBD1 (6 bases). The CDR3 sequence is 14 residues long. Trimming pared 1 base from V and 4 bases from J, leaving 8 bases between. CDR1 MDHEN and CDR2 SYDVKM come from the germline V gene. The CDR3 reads CASSLFQGNQPQHF. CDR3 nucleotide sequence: TGTGCCAGCAGTTTATTCCAGGGGAATCAGCCCCAGCATTTT.

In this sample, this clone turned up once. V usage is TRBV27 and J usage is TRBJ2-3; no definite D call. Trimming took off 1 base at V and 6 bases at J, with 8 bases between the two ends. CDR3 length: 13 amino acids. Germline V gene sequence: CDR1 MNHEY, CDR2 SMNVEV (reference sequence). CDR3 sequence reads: CASSLWPTDTQYF. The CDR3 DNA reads TGTGCCAGCAGTTTATGGCCCACGGATACGCAGTATTTT.

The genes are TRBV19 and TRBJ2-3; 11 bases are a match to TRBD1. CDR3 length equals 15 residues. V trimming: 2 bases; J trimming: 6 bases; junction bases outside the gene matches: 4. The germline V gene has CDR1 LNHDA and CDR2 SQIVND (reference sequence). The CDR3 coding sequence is TGTGCCAGTAGTATAAGAGGACAGGGGGCCGATACGCAGTATTTT. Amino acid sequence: CASSIRGQGADTQYF.

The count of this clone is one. CDR3 coding DNA: TGTGCCAGCAGTTACACCTCCGGCGGTTACGAGCAGTACTTC. Amino acids: CASSYTSGGYEQYF. The V gene is TRBV6-5, the J gene TRBJ2-7; D is unclear. The CDR3 covers 14 residues. CDR1 is MNHEY, CDR2 SVGAGI, per germline. Trimming shortened V by 2 bases and J by 4 bases, and 12 bases separated the two germline ends.

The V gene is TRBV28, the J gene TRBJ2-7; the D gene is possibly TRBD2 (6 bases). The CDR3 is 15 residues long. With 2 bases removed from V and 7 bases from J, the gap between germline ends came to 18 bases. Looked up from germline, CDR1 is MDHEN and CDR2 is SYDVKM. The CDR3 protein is CASSLITRGLREQYF. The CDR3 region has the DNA TGTGCCAGCAGTTTAATTACGCGGGGCCTCCGGGAGCAGTACTTC.